This TCR beta chain was captured by sequencing in a study of blood T cell repertoires in COVID-19. At the level of the study: Acute and convalescent COVID-19 samples came from the United States, Italy and Spain. Sample material is recorded as cDNA or gDNA derived from T cells, B-cell-depleted T cells, or PBMCs.

In this sample, this clone turned up once. Authors' analysis steps: For nucleated cells, counts were estimated from reference gene primer amplification. TCRdb keeps only in-frame clones here, not all; method: immunoSEQ multiplex PCR. V and J calls plus clone size are reproduced from that table; the DNA served to infer D and trimming. The data contain about 99,000 clones, approximately 84% of them singletons. Per the germline V gene, CDR1 is SGHVS and CDR2 is FQNEAQ. The CDR3 has 12 amino acids. V gave up 5 bases and J gave up 6 bases, with 11 bases separating them. This receptor was taken from a human donor in a cohort sampled during active COVID-19. This chain links TRBV7-8 with TRBJ2-7, with no clear D. Sequencing was done on a sample of peripheral blood. CDR3: CASSPGPGEQYF. The CDR3 nucleotides are TGTGCCAGCAGCCCAGGCCCAGGCGAGCAGTACTTC.